One T cell receptor beta chain is described in this entry. A read error may be the cause here, since a much bigger clone is one base away. CDR3 and TCR beta VDJ profiling relied on a genomic DNA template. MiXCR was run by TCRdb on the reads, yielding one entry per CDR3 protein. Of about 210,000 distinct CDR3 sequences listed, about 37% are singletons. The sample comes from a study of CD8+CD57+ T cells in acquired aplastic anemia. Study overall: Quantities of DNA derived from sorted CD4+ and CD8+ cells averaged approximately 3 ug.

There are 11 residues in the CDR3. This chain uses TRBV12-3 or TRBV12-4 with TRBJ2-5, with D perhaps matching TRBD1 or TRBD2 (5 bases each). The receptor comes from a human donor in good health, serving as a control. Sequencing was done on a sample of sorted CD4+, CD8+, or CD8+CD57+ T cells (not recorded which) from PBMCs. For the CDR3, the DNA is TGTACCAGCAGTGGGGGATGGGCCCAGTACTTC. It encodes CTSSGGWAQYF.